The next 7 T cell receptor beta chains were all read from a single sample in a study of T cell repertoires in cytomegalovirus infection. TCRdb reprocessed the reads with MiXCR, giving one entry per CDR3 protein. The sample has 90,000 to 110,000 distinct CDR3 sequences; approximately 28% are singletons. Their antigen targets remain unknown. The material sequenced was CD8+ T cells from cultured PBMCs, taken from culture after CMV antigen stimulation. Source of these receptors: a human donor in good health (CMV status not recorded). Some clones in this sample may be carry-over from other donors' samples.

This clonotype has at least ten counts. This chain uses TRBV10-3 with TRBJ2-1; 12 nucleotides match TRBD2. V shed 3 bases and J 7 bases; nucleotides not matched to a gene: 7. CDR1 is ENHRY, CDR2 SYGVKD, per germline. The CDR3 has 16 amino acids. CDR3 in amino acids: CAISDLPSGGANEQFF. The CDR3 DNA sequence: TGTGCCATCAGTGATTTGCCTAGCGGGGGGGCAAATGAGCAGTTCTTC.

The rearrangement uses TRBV7-7 and TRBJ2-1; 12 bases agree with TRBD2. V shed 5 bases, J shed 2 bases, and the junction held 4 bases outside the gene matches. The germline CDR1 and CDR2 sequences are SSHAT and FNYEAQ (reference sequence). The CDR3 runs to 16 residues. In DNA form, the CDR3 reads TGTGCCAGCAGCCCATCTAGCGGGGGGGCCTACAATGAGCAGTTCTTC. Translated, it gives CASSPSSGGAYNEQFF.

This clonotype was found many times. The chain has TRBV7-2 and TRBJ2-7; 8 bases agree with TRBD2. Germline V gene sequence: CDR1 SGHTA, CDR2 FQGNSA. This CDR3 has 16 residues. V was clipped by 1 base and J by 4 bases; unmatched bases: 9. DNA for the CDR3: TGTGCCAGCAGCTTAGGCGTCGGCGCGGGGGGTTACGAGCAGTACTTC. Encoded protein: CASSLGVGAGGYEQYF. Based on the CDR3 plus reference TRBV7-2 and TRBJ2-7, the full variable domain is GAGVSQSPSNKVTEKGKDVELRCDPISGHTALYWYRQSLGQGLEFLIYFQGNSAPDKSGLPSDRFSAERTGGSVSTLTIQRTQQEDSAVYLCASSLGVGAGGYEQYFGPGTRLTVT.

The chain employs TRBV6-5 and TRBJ2-7; D is tentatively TRBD1 or TRBD2 (5 bases each). The CDR3 is 14 residues long. V lost 2 bases and J lost 2, with 10 bases in between. Germline CDR1 reads MNHEY; CDR2 reads SVGAGI. The chain's CDR3 is CASSYQGDPYEQYF. CDR3 DNA: TGTGCCAGCAGTTACCAAGGGGACCCCTACGAGCAGTACTTC.

This clonotype came up many times. The chain couples TRBV29-1 to TRBJ2-1, with 10 bases matching TRBD2. The CDR3 consists of 18 residues. Germline V gives CDR1 SQVTM, CDR2 ANQGSEA. Unmatched junction bases numbered 11, after V lost 3 bases and J lost 0 bases. CDR3 loop: CSVEGGLAGASSYNEQFF. The DNA of the CDR3 is TGCAGCGTTGAGGGGGGCCTAGCGGGGGCGAGCTCCTACAATGAGCAGTTCTTC.

As concerns this clonotype: This may be a read error: a much more frequent sequence differs by one nucleotide. This rearrangement joins TRBV9 to TRBJ1-1; 7 nucleotides align to TRBD1. Germline V gene lookup returns CDR1 SGDLS and CDR2 YYNGEE. The CDR3 spans 17 residues. The CDR3, as DNA: TGTACCAGCAGCGTATCAGGGGGGACGAGCGCGAACACTGAAGCTTTCTTT. Translating gives CTSSVSGGTSANTEAFF. Drawing the rest from reference TRBV9 and TRBJ1-1, the complete variable domain is DSGVTQTPKHLITATGQRVTLRCSPRSGDLSVYWYQQSLDQGLQFLIQYYNGEERAKGNILERFSAQQFPDLHSELNLSSLELGDSALYFCTSSVSGGTSANTEAFFGQGTRLTVV.

The CDR3 DNA is TGTGCCAGCAGGGACAGGGGTAGTAGTCTGAACACTGAAGCTTTCTTT. This encodes CASRDRGSSLNTEAFF. The V and J genes are TRBV6-6 and TRBJ1-1, with TRBD1 matching 9 bases. The CDR3 covers 16 residues. Trimming cost V 6 bases and J 0 bases; bases outside gene matches: 8. Germline assignment: CDR1 MNHNY and CDR2 SVGAGI (reference sequence).